This TCR beta chain derives from a study of blood T cell repertoires in COVID-19. Study as a whole: T cells, B-cell-depleted T cells, or PBMCs supplied cDNA or gDNA.

The V gene's germline CDR1 is LGHDT and CDR2 YNNKEL (reference sequence). The CDR3 runs 14 residues. V gave up 0 bases and J gave up 9 bases; unmatched junction bases: 7. TCRdb keeps only in-frame clones here, not all; method: immunoSEQ multiplex PCR. The sample yields approximately 150,000 clones, about 90% seen once. All enrollees were roughly 18 to 90 years old and from fewer than 30 US areas. Assignment of participants to cohorts was predicated upon participant-reported clinical history. Exposed study participants had met a COVID-19 case within 2 weeks before entry. This receptor was obtained from a woman in her 40s who had been exposed to COVID-19. This sequence joins TRBV3-1 (or the pseudogene TRBV3-2) and TRBJ1-2; 7 nucleotides align to TRBD1. The sample consisted of PBMCs or T cells enriched from blood (not recorded which). The DNA of the CDR3 is TGTGCCAGCAGCCAAGACACTCAGGACAGGAGCTACACCTTC. This gives the protein CASSQDTQDRSYTF.